What follows are 21 T cell receptor beta chains derived from one specimen sequenced in a study of T cell responses to AZD1222 COVID-19 vaccine (dated by TCRdb to about 2021). In light of the paper, this sample's time point label describes: baseline before first vaccination. The protocol used for the library was the immunoSEQ multiplex PCR assay. TCRdb took over this immuneACCESS table, retaining in-frame rearrangements with V and J assigned. Such tables are incomplete; in checked studies, under half of the missing clones stem from an unresolved V gene, and the remainder is unexplained. The sample table contains some 110,000 clones; only one count was recorded for 90% of them. Approximately 5% of the sample is in the top ten clones. This specimen was peripheral blood, taken on day 0 of AZD1222 vaccination. These receptors originate from an adult in good health.

The rearrangement uses TRBV19 and TRBJ1-5; D call uncertain. V was shortened by 5 bases and J by 0 bases, with 11 bases between the two germline ends. CDR1 LNHDA and CDR2 SQIVND come from the germline V gene (reference sequence). This CDR3 comprises 15 residues. Here the CDR3 DNA reads TGTGCCAGTAGTGCATACAGTTATAGCAATCAGCCCCAGCATTTT. Protein sequence: CASSAYSYSNQPQHF.

This clone showed up just a few times. This rearrangement joins TRBV6-5 to TRBJ1-2, with 9 bases lining up with TRBD1. CDR3 length: 14 residues. V shed 7 bases, J shed 8 bases, and the junction held 11 bases outside the gene matches. CDR1 is MNHEY and CDR2 is SVGAGI in the germline V gene. This CDR3 is CASTRDRESLGYTF. CDR3 nucleotide sequence: TGTGCCAGCACCCGGGACAGGGAATCATTGGGCTACACCTTC.

This chain uses TRBV6-5 with TRBJ1-1; D remains ambiguous. Trimming shortened V by 2 bases and J by 1 base, and 5 bases separated the two germline ends. The CDR3 loop spans 13 amino acids. The V gene's germline CDR1 is MNHEY and CDR2 SVGAGI. The CDR3 DNA sequence: TGTGCCAGCAGTTACGAACAGAACACTGAAGCTTTCTTT. It yields the protein CASSYEQNTEAFF.

This sequence joins TRBV12-3 or TRBV12-4 and TRBJ2-3; D is ambiguous. The CDR3 is 12 residues long. Trimming pared 6 bases from V and 9 bases from J, leaving 13 bases between. The CDR3 DNA is TGTGCCAGCAGCCCAGCCCCGAAGACGCAGTATTTT. Translated, it gives CASSPAPKTQYF.

V usage is TRBV27 and J usage is TRBJ2-1; TRBD2 agrees at 12 bases. The trim removed 3 bases at V and 3 bases at J, leaving 6 bases unmatched. CDR3 length: 17 amino acids. Germline V gene data show CDR1 as MNHEY and CDR2 as SMNVEV (reference sequence). This CDR3 reads CASSFKRTSGVYNEQFF. CDR3 DNA sequence: TGTGCCAGCAGTTTCAAGAGGACTAGCGGGGTCTACAATGAGCAGTTCTTC.

The V gene is TRBV7-8, the J gene TRBJ2-1; TRBD2 aligns across 9 bases. With 3 bases clipped from V and 8 bases from J, the junction kept 11 bases outside the gene matches. This CDR3 is built from 16 residues. Germline V lookup: CDR1 SGHVS, CDR2 FQNEAQ. The CDR3 loop is CASSFRREGLRDEQFF. CDR3 nucleotides: TGTGCCAGCAGCTTTAGGCGGGAGGGCCTCAGGGATGAGCAGTTCTTC. The variable domain in full, with the rest retrieved from reference TRBV7-8 and TRBJ2-1, is GAGVSQSPRYKVAKRGQDVALRCDPISGHVSLFWYQQALGQGPEFLTYFQNEAQLDKSGLPSDRFFAERPEGSVSTLKIQRTQQEDSAVYLCASSFRREGLRDEQFFGPGTRLTVL.

This rearrangement joins TRBV5-6 to TRBJ2-7; tentatively, D is TRBD1 or TRBD2 (5 bases each). The germline V and J ends were trimmed by 0 bases and 1 base, with 8 bases remaining between them. CDR1 SGHDT and CDR2 YYEEEE come from the germline V gene. This CDR3 comprises 14 residues. This CDR3 is CASSLGDLSYEQYF. CDR3 sequence (DNA): TGTGCCAGCAGCTTGGGGGACCTTTCCTACGAGCAGTACTTC.

The chain recombines TRBV10-1 with TRBJ1-1; D is possibly TRBD1 (6 bases). V lost 6 bases to trimming and J lost 1 base, with 9 bases between them. The germline gives CDR1 WNHNN, CDR2 SYGVQD (reference sequence). The CDR3 is 13 residues long. CDR3 sequence reads: CASSGQSNTEAFF. DNA of the CDR3: TGCGCCAGCAGCGGACAGTCGAACACTGAAGCTTTCTTT.

The J gene is TRBJ2-3, the V gene TRBV7-2, with 7 bases that match TRBD1. Germline trimming cut 5 bases from V and 5 bases from J; bases unmatched to any gene: 4. The CDR3 contains 13 residues. CDR1 and CDR2 from the germline V gene are SGHTA and FQGNSA. The CDR3: CASSPNRGDTQYF. The CDR3 DNA reads as TGTGCCAGCAGCCCTAACAGGGGAGATACGCAGTATTTT.

The V call is TRBV19, the J call TRBJ1-1; D uncertain. The CDR3 spans 13 residues. V dropped 6 bases and J dropped 1 base, with 9 bases sitting between them. Germline CDR1 and CDR2: LNHDA and SQIVND (reference sequence). The CDR3 sequence: CASRPSQNTEAFF. CDR3 sequence (DNA): TGTGCCAGTAGACCGAGCCAGAACACTGAAGCTTTCTTT.

The chain uses TRBV9 and TRBJ2-1; maybe TRBD2 (5 bases). CDR1 is SGDLS and CDR2 is YYNGEE in the germline V gene. Trimming stripped 4 bases from V and 0 bases from J, with 14 bases between. The length of the CDR3 is 16 residues. CDR3 loop: CASSPRIGSSYNEQFF. In nucleotides, the CDR3 is TGTGCCAGCAGCCCCCGGATAGGGAGCTCCTACAATGAGCAGTTCTTC.

V gene TRBV9 combines with J gene TRBJ1-1; the match to TRBD1 covers 7 bases. CDR1 is SGDLS and CDR2 is YYNGEE in the germline V gene. The V and J ends lost 2 bases and 4 bases, in that order; junction bases with no gene match: 8. The CDR3 length is 15 residues. CDR3 DNA sequence: TGTGCCAGCAGCGTGGACCTCAACAGGGGCACTGAAGCTTTCTTT. This codes for CASSVDLNRGTEAFF. The variable domain in full, with the rest retrieved from reference TRBV9 and TRBJ1-1, is DSGVTQTPKHLITATGQRVTLRCSPRSGDLSVYWYQQSLDQGLQFLIQYYNGEERAKGNILERFSAQQFPDLHSELNLSSLELGDSALYFCASSVDLNRGTEAFFGQGTRLTVV.

The CDR3 region is CASSSDRRLFYEQYF. In DNA form, the CDR3 reads TGTGCCAGCAGCTCGGACAGGAGGCTTTTCTACGAGCAGTACTTC. This chain uses TRBV5-4 with TRBJ2-7; TRBD1 matches at 7 bases. Trimming cost V 3 bases and J 3 bases; bases outside gene matches: 9. Germline loops: CDR1 SGHNT, CDR2 YYREEE (reference sequence). The CDR3 extends over 15 amino acids.

The rearrangement links TRBV5-1 to TRBJ2-7, with 9 bases fitting TRBD2. V was clipped by 4 bases and J by 4 bases; unmatched bases: 9. Looked up from germline, CDR1 is SGHRS and CDR2 is YFSETQ. This CDR3 contains 15 residues. CDR3 sequence (DNA): TGCGCCAGCAGCCAACAGGGACTAGCAGGGTACGAGCAGTACTTC. As protein: CASSQQGLAGYEQYF.

The DNA of the CDR3 is TGTGCCAGCAGTTACACAGGGGCCCGGCCCCAGCATTTT. Residues: CASSYTGARPQHF. This sequence joins TRBV6-5 and TRBJ1-5, with 7 bases aligning to TRBD1. V lost 2 bases, J lost 9 bases, and 4 bases stayed unmatched. Germline CDR1 reads MNHEY; CDR2 reads SVGAGI. There are 13 residues in the CDR3.

The rearrangement links TRBV20-1 to TRBJ1-1; the match to TRBD1 covers 8 bases. The trim removed 5 bases at V and 12 bases at J, leaving 5 bases unmatched. CDR3 size: 10 residues. CDR1 and CDR2 (germline): DFQATT, SNEGSKA (reference sequence). The CDR3 DNA reads as TGCAGTGCTGGGGACAGGTCCCCTTTCTTT. This codes for CSAGDRSPFF.

This chain uses TRBV5-4 with TRBJ2-1, with TRBD1 matching 7 bases. CDR1 is SGHNT and CDR2 is YYREEE in the germline V gene (reference sequence). The J segment lost 4 bases and the V segment lost 4 bases, leaving 8 bases of the junction unmatched. This CDR3 contains 15 residues. In DNA, the CDR3 is TGTGCCAGCAGCCAAGGACAGGTAGAATACAATGAGCAGTTCTTC. It translates to CASSQGQVEYNEQFF.

This rearrangement joins TRBV6-5 to TRBJ1-1; TRBD1 might be the D (5 bases). V was clipped by 9 bases and J by 2 bases, with 13 bases between them. The CDR3 is 13 residues long. CDR1 and CDR2 (germline): MNHEY, SVGAGI. This CDR3 is CASCWTSNTEAFF. CDR3 nucleotide sequence: TGTGCCAGTTGTTGGACAAGTAACACTGAAGCTTTCTTT.

This chain uses TRBV10-3 with TRBJ2-3, with TRBD2 matching 12 bases. V was clipped by 6 bases and J by 2 bases; unmatched bases: 6. Germline V CDR1 and CDR2: ENHRY, SYGVKD. This CDR3 is 16 amino acids long. DNA of the CDR3: TGTGCCATCAGGTCCTGGACTAGCGGGACCACAGATACGCAGTATTTT. This codes for CAIRSWTSGTTDTQYF.

The chain has TRBV18 and TRBJ1-1; D is ambiguous. V lost 3 bases and J lost 4, with 15 bases in between. Germline loops: CDR1 KGHSH, CDR2 LQKENI. CDR3 size: 15 residues. The CDR3 coding sequence is TGTGCCAGCTCACCGTATAGAGTTGAGAGCACTGAAGCTTTCTTT. This codes for CASSPYRVESTEAFF.

This clone was picked up one time. This CDR3 reads CASSPGDRDEEKLFF. As DNA, the CDR3 is TGTGCCAGCAGCCCCGGGGACAGGGATGAAGAAAAACTGTTTTTT. The rearrangement joins TRBV7-3 to TRBJ1-4; 9 bases align to TRBD1. This CDR3 has 15 amino acids. Looked up from germline, CDR1 is SGHTA and CDR2 is FQGTGA. V shed 5 bases and J 8 bases; nucleotides not matched to a gene: 9.